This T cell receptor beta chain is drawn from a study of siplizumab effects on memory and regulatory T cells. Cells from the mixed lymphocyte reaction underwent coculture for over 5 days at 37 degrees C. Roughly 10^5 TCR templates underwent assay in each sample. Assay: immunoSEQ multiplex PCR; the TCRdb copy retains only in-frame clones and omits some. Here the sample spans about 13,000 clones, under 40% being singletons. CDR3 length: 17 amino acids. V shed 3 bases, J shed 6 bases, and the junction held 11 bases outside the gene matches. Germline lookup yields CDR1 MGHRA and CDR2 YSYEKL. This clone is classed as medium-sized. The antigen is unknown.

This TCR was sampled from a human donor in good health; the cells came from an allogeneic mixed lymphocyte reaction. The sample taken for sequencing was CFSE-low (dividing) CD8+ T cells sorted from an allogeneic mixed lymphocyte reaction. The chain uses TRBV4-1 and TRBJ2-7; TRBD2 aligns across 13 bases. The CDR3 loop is CASSQNPLAGGPGEQYF. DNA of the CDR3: TGCGCCAGCAGCCAGAACCCACTAGCGGGAGGGCCCGGCGAGCAGTACTTC.